This entry lists 32 T cell receptor beta chains sequenced from one sample in a study of blood T cell repertoires in COVID-19. The method was immunoSEQ multiplex PCR; TCRdb's version includes in-frame clones alone and lacks a portion of them. The profile shows about 46,000 clones, 86% of them singletons. The material sequenced was PBMCs or T cells enriched from blood (not recorded which). The receptors were sampled from a woman aged 45-65 years who had recovered from COVID-19.

The chain joins TRBV6-5 to TRBJ1-1; D uncertain. V was trimmed by 2 bases and J by 6 bases, leaving 10 bases between them. CDR1 and CDR2 from the germline V gene are MNHEY and SVGAGI. The CDR3 is 13 amino acids. The CDR3 nucleotides read TGTGCCAGCAGTTACCACTACGGGGCTGAAGCTTTCTTT. Translating gives CASSYHYGAEAFF.

The chain links TRBV5-1 to TRBJ1-1, with D unresolved. CDR1 is SGHRS, CDR2 YFSETQ, per germline. CDR3 size: 17 residues. V was cut by 0 bases and J by 0 bases, with 15 bases left in between. The DNA of the CDR3 is TGCGCCAGCAGCTTGGGGGTGATACGGGAAATGAACACTGAAGCTTTCTTT. Its protein product is CASSLGVIREMNTEAFF.

V usage is TRBV5-1 and J usage is TRBJ2-7; TRBD2 matches at 8 bases. V was clipped by 3 bases and J by 5 bases; unmatched bases: 7. In germline, CDR1 is SGHRS, CDR2 YFSETQ. The CDR3 has 14 residues. The CDR3: CASSSGLEGHEQYF. The CDR3 DNA follows: TGCGCCAGCAGCTCGGGACTAGAGGGCCACGAGCAGTACTTC.

The chain is built from TRBV10-3 and TRBJ2-1; 11 nucleotides match TRBD1. V gave up 4 bases and J gave up 5 bases; unmatched junction bases: 4. This CDR3 contains 15 residues. Germline CDR1 reads ENHRY; CDR2 reads SYGVKD. CDR3 amino acids: CAISADRGLNNEQFF. In DNA, the CDR3 is TGTGCCATCAGTGCGGACAGGGGGCTCAACAATGAGCAGTTCTTC.

This chain uses TRBV7-9 with TRBJ1-3; 9 bases are shared with TRBD1. Germline CDR1 SEHNR, CDR2 FQNEAQ (reference sequence). This CDR3 has 17 residues. Germline trimming cut 3 bases from V and 3 bases from J; bases unmatched to any gene: 9. CDR3 region: CASSFYPGQGIGNTIYF. CDR3 DNA sequence: TGTGCCAGCAGCTTCTACCCGGGACAGGGTATTGGAAACACCATATATTTT.

The rearrangement joins TRBV18 to TRBJ1-2; 9 positions match TRBD1. Unmatched junction bases numbered 5, after V lost 2 bases and J lost 4 bases. The CDR3 totals 15 residues. The V gene's germline CDR1 is KGHSH and CDR2 LQKENI. Here the CDR3 DNA reads TGTGCCAGCTCACCAACGACAGGGGGTTTCTATGGCTACACCTTC. It specifies CASSPTTGGFYGYTF.

The V gene is TRBV28, the J gene TRBJ1-6; 9 nucleotides line up with TRBD1. The germline CDR1 and CDR2 sequences are MDHEN and SYDVKM. Unmatched junction bases numbered 6, after V lost 8 bases and J lost 10 bases. CDR3 size: 13 residues. CDR3 residues: CASDYRGQSPLHF. CDR3 coding DNA: TGTGCCAGCGACTACAGGGGGCAATCACCCCTCCACTTT.

The V and J genes are TRBV6-2 or TRBV6-3 and TRBJ2-7; D is possibly TRBD2 (6 bases). V lost 2 bases, J lost 0 bases, and 8 bases lay in between. Germline values: CDR1 MNHEY, CDR2 SVGEGT. The length of the CDR3 is 14 residues. CDR3 coding DNA: TGTGCCAGCAGTTACATGCGGGACTCCTACGAGCAGTACTTC. Protein product: CASSYMRDSYEQYF.

The rearrangement uses TRBV18 and TRBJ1-6; no clear D gene. The CDR3 sequence is 15 residues long. Germline CDR1 is KGHSH and CDR2 is LQKENI. With 3 bases removed from V and 3 bases from J, the gap between germline ends came to 9 bases. CDR3 nucleotide sequence: TGTGCCAGCTCACCCGGGGAAAACTATAATTCACCCCTCCACTTT. Translating gives CASSPGENYNSPLHF.

The chain employs TRBV28 and TRBJ2-7; D may be TRBD2 (6 bases). There are 13 residues in the CDR3. V lost 4 bases, J lost 4 bases, and 11 bases lay in between. The germline V gene has CDR1 MDHEN and CDR2 SYDVKM. This CDR3 is CASSSASVYEQYF. Written as DNA, the CDR3 is TGTGCCAGCAGTTCTGCTAGCGTTTACGAGCAGTACTTC.

J is TRBJ2-3 and V is TRBV4-3; 9 bases line up with TRBD1. The CDR3 is 16 amino acids. The germline CDR1 and CDR2 sequences are LGHNA and YSLEER. V dropped 5 bases and J dropped 6; count of bases not matched to a gene: 12. For the CDR3, the DNA is TGCGCCAGCAGCGTTAACAGGGGGCGTGGGGTTGATACGCAGTATTTT. Protein: CASSVNRGRGVDTQYF.

The V and J genes are TRBV13 and TRBJ2-5, with D hard to call. This CDR3 contains 12 residues. V gave up 4 bases and J gave up 2 bases, with 5 bases separating them. Germline values: CDR1 PRHDT, CDR2 FYEKMQ (reference sequence). As DNA, the CDR3 is TGTGCCAGCAGCTCCCTGCAAGAGACCCAGTACTTC. Translation gives CASSSLQETQYF.

This chain connects TRBV5-4 to TRBJ2-1; 15 positions match TRBD2. CDR1 and CDR2 (germline): SGHNT, YYREEE (reference sequence). The length of the CDR3 is 18 residues. Trimming took 4 bases from V and 0 from J; bases not matched to a gene: 5. CDR3 coding DNA: TGTGCCAGCAGCGGGACTAGCGGGGGGCGGAGCTCCTACAATGAGCAGTTCTTC. This gives the protein CASSGTSGGRSSYNEQFF.

This clone has a handful of counts. The gene calls are TRBV6-2 or TRBV6-3 and TRBJ2-1; weak D call: TRBD1 (6 bases). The CDR3 is 12 residues long. With 6 bases removed from V and 7 bases from J, the gap between germline ends came to 10 bases. Germline assignment: CDR1 MNHEY and CDR2 SVGEGT. The CDR3 loop reads CASSNRANEQFF. In nucleotides, the CDR3 is TGTGCCAGCAGCAACAGGGCAAATGAGCAGTTCTTC.

V is TRBV2 and J is TRBJ1-5, with 7 positions matching TRBD1. V was pared by 6 bases and J by 4 bases, with 3 bases of the junction left unmatched. The CDR3 runs 13 residues. Germline V CDR1 and CDR2: SNHLY, FYNNEI. CDR3 sequence: CASRVQGNQPQHF. CDR3 nucleotides: TGTGCCAGCAGAGTACAGGGGAATCAGCCCCAGCATTTT.

The V call is TRBV4-3, the J call TRBJ1-6; D call uncertain. CDR1 is LGHNA, CDR2 YSLEER, per germline. V was clipped by 0 bases and J by 0 bases, with 9 bases between them. The CDR3 sequence is 17 residues long. Here the CDR3 reads CASSQETIASYNSPLHF. CDR3 DNA sequence: TGCGCCAGCAGCCAAGAGACAATTGCCTCCTATAATTCACCCCTCCACTTT.

The rearrangement uses TRBV24-1 and TRBJ2-7, with TRBD1 matching 10 bases. CDR3 length equals 16 residues. Trimming took 3 bases from V and 3 from J; bases not matched to a gene: 7. The V gene's germline CDR1 is KGHDR and CDR2 SFDVKD. The CDR3 sequence is CATSDQKTGGLYEQYF. CDR3 DNA sequence: TGTGCCACCAGTGATCAAAAGACAGGGGGCCTCTACGAGCAGTACTTC.

The V and J genes are TRBV7-2 and TRBJ1-1; 7 positions match TRBD1. Looked up from germline, CDR1 is SGHTA and CDR2 is FQGNSA. The CDR3 has 14 amino acids. J was trimmed by 2 bases and V by 4 bases; bases with no gene match: 4. CDR3 amino acids: CASSSGQTNTEAFF. CDR3 nucleotides: TGTGCCAGCAGCTCGGGACAGACTAACACTGAAGCTTTCTTT.

DNA for the CDR3: TGTGCCAGCTCACCTACTAATTCATACGAGCAGTACTTC. Translation: CASSPTNSYEQYF. This chain links TRBV18 with TRBJ2-7; D gene uncertain. The CDR3 covers 13 residues. Deletions cut 3 bases from V and 4 bases from J, with 10 bases between. Germline V gene data show CDR1 as KGHSH and CDR2 as LQKENI.

This clone was detected a few times. The chain is built from TRBV7-4 and TRBJ1-5; D call uncertain. The CDR3 sequence is 14 residues long. Germline loops: CDR1 SGHVT, CDR2 SQSDAQ. The germline V and J ends were trimmed by 6 bases and 2 bases, with 11 bases remaining between them. This chain's CDR3 is CASSLWRGNQPQHF. In DNA, the CDR3 is TGTGCCAGCAGTCTCTGGAGGGGCAATCAGCCCCAGCATTTT.

This clone has just one count. The chain combines TRBV29-1 with TRBJ1-2; 7 nucleotides match TRBD1. The CDR3 is 15 amino acids. Germline V CDR1 and CDR2: SQVTM, ANQGSEA. J lost 14 bases, V lost 3 bases, and 21 bases had no gene match. The CDR3 DNA follows: TGCAGCGTTGACCGGGACAGACGCCCTATGGAGGGGGAAACCTTC. Its protein is CSVDRDRRPMEGETF.

The chain joins TRBV19 to TRBJ1-5, with a weak D call TRBD1 (6 bases). The CDR3 totals 13 residues. From germline, CDR1 is LNHDA and CDR2 SQIVND (reference sequence). The ends were cut back, 5 bases at V and 6 bases at J, with 11 bases in the middle. The CDR3 here is CASSPGVTQPQHF. CDR3 coding DNA: TGTGCCAGTAGTCCAGGGGTAACTCAGCCCCAGCATTTT.

The table lists this clone with a few counts. The gene calls are TRBV9 and TRBJ1-6, with D perhaps TRBD1 (5 bases). V was clipped by 0 bases and J by 6 bases, with 10 bases between them. CDR3 length: 15 amino acids. Germline CDR1 reads SGDLS; CDR2 reads YYNGEE. The CDR3 protein is CASSVAETANSPLHF. The CDR3 bases are TGTGCCAGCAGCGTAGCGGAGACAGCTAATTCACCCCTCCACTTT.

The rearrangement joins TRBV19 to TRBJ1-5; no firm D call. CDR1 and CDR2 from the germline V gene are LNHDA and SQIVND (reference sequence). This CDR3 spans 15 amino acids. Trimming took 1 base from V and 5 from J, leaving 12 bases between them. The CDR3 sequence: CASSIARRGDQPQHF. CDR3 sequence (DNA): TGTGCCAGTAGTATAGCACGCCGCGGGGATCAGCCCCAGCATTTT.

This clone occurred a few times. The V call is TRBV12-3 or TRBV12-4, the J call TRBJ1-6; tentatively, D is TRBD1 (5 bases). The CDR3 loop spans 13 amino acids. The V and J ends lost 6 bases and 7 bases respectively, with 10 bases between them. CDR3 DNA: TGTGCCAGCAGCAAGACAGAGAATTCACCCCTCCACTTT. Protein product: CASSKTENSPLHF.

The rearrangement uses TRBV29-1 and TRBJ2-3; D possibly corresponds to TRBD2 (7 bases). Germline V CDR1 and CDR2: SQVTM, ANQGSEA. Trimming took 4 bases from V and 6 from J, leaving 20 bases between them. The CDR3 length is 15 residues. This chain's CDR3 is CSVAGGPTRADTQYF. CDR3 nucleotide sequence: TGCAGCGTTGCCGGGGGGCCGACTAGAGCCGATACGCAGTATTTT.

The gene calls are TRBV19 and TRBJ1-1, with 9 nucleotides matching TRBD1. The CDR3 runs 14 residues. Germline V CDR1 and CDR2: LNHDA, SQIVND (reference sequence). J lost 5 bases, V lost 5 bases, and 6 bases had no gene match. CDR3 region: CASSADRGPTEAFF. The DNA of the CDR3 is TGTGCCAGTAGTGCGGACAGGGGTCCTACTGAAGCTTTCTTT.

The chain is built from TRBV14 and TRBJ2-7; D is undetermined. This CDR3 region has 13 residues. Germline V gives CDR1 SGHDN, CDR2 FVKESK. With 2 bases removed from V and 7 bases from J, the gap between germline ends came to 12 bases. Here the CDR3 reads CASSQFKLSEQYF. DNA of the CDR3: TGTGCCAGCAGCCAATTCAAGCTATCTGAGCAGTACTTC.

As DNA, the CDR3 is TGTGCCAGCAGTTCCCAAACGACAGGGCTGACGGGGTATAGCAATCAGCCCCAGCATTTT. Translating gives CASSSQTTGLTGYSNQPQHF. The chain combines TRBV6-2 or TRBV6-3 with TRBJ1-5, with 7 bases fitting TRBD1. The CDR3 length is 20 residues. With V trimmed by 4 bases and J by 0 bases, 18 bases remained unmatched. Germline values: CDR1 MNHEY, CDR2 SVGEGT.

The J gene is TRBJ2-7, the V gene TRBV19, with D possibly matching TRBD2 (7 bases). Deletions cut 5 bases from V and 2 bases from J, with 19 bases between. The CDR3 runs to 16 residues. The germline V gene encodes CDR1 LNHDA and CDR2 SQIVND (reference sequence). CDR3 bases: TGTGCCAGTAGTCCCTTGGGGGGGCGCGAGGCCTACGAGCAGTACTTC. This gives the protein CASSPLGGREAYEQYF.

The chain combines TRBV7-9 with TRBJ2-5, with D tentatively TRBD1 (6 bases). The CDR3 extends over 17 amino acids. The germline V gene encodes CDR1 SEHNR and CDR2 FQNEAQ (reference sequence). With 5 bases removed from V and 4 bases from J, the gap between germline ends came to 23 bases. For the CDR3, the DNA is TGTGCCAGCAGCAGAGGGGGAACTGGGGCCCCAACAGAGACCCAGTACTTC. Protein: CASSRGGTGAPTETQYF.

This chain connects TRBV9 to TRBJ1-2; tentatively, D is TRBD1 (6 bases). The CDR3 spans 14 residues. Germline CDR1 and CDR2: SGDLS and YYNGEE. V shed 3 bases and J shed 4 bases, with 13 bases lying between them. The CDR3 DNA reads as TGTGCCAGCAGCGCCCAACAGGGAGCCTATGGCTACACCTTC. Its protein product is CASSAQQGAYGYTF.